This is a list of T cell receptor beta chains from one sample in a study of beta chain features in type 1 diabetes. Generated by immunoSEQ multiplex PCR, the TCRdb table keeps only in-frame clones and is missing some. The sample records fewer than 400,000 clones, approximately 10% being singletons. Material for sequencing was central memory CD4+ T cells from blood. The receptors here all came from a man aged 25-40 years with type 1 diabetes. Each CDR3 is given with its conserved first and last residue. A D gene is named only where the DNA matches it firmly. Clone size is given for some rows only: seen once, a few or many times, or a class if the clone is expanded.

v_call	d_call	clone_size	j_call	cdr3_aa	cdr3_nt
TRBV28	NA	NA	TRBJ1-1	CASRSGASHTEAFF	TGTGCCAGCAGGTCAGGGGCATCGCACACTGAAGCTTTCTTT
TRBV20-1	NA	few	TRBJ1-4	CSAEDRGKLFF	TGCAGTGCGGAAGATCGAGGAAAACTGTTTTTT
TRBV10-3	NA	NA	TRBJ2-5	CAISTNYGETQYF	TGTGCCATCAGTACCAACTATGGAGAGACCCAGTACTTC
TRBV12-5	NA	many	TRBJ1-1	CASDRGEGSEAFF	TGTGCTAGTGACAGAGGTGAGGGCTCTGAAGCTTTCTTT
TRBV5-1	NA	few	TRBJ1-1	CASSLGDGNTEAFF	TGCGCCAGCAGCTTAGGGGACGGGAACACTGAAGCTTTCTTT
TRBV4-3	NA	few	TRBJ2-1	CASSQDWQGHNEQFF	TGCGCCAGCAGCCAAGATTGGCAGGGTCATAATGAGCAGTTCTTC
TRBV6-6	NA	few	TRBJ1-2	CASSTGLSNYGYTF	TGTGCCAGTTCAACGGGACTTTCTAACTATGGCTACACCTTC
TRBV5-1	TRBD1	NA	TRBJ2-2	CASSYADRGNTGELFF	TGCGCCAGCAGCTATGCAGACAGGGGCAATACCGGGGAGCTGTTTTTT
TRBV30	TRBD1	NA	TRBJ1-6	CAWSAGTGVSPLHF	TGTGCCTGGAGTGCAGGGACAGGGGTATCACCCCTCCACTTT
TRBV5-6	NA	NA	TRBJ2-5	CASSLWGVETQYF	TGTGCCAGCAGCTTGTGGGGGGTAGAGACCCAGTACTTC